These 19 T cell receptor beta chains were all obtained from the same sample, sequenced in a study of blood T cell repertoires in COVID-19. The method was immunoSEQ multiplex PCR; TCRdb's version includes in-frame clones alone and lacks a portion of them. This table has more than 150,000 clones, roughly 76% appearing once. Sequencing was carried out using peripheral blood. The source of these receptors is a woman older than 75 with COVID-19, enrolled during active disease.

CDR3 DNA: TGTGCCAGCAGCGCCGGACTAGCGGGAGGGCCGATGGGGAATGAGCAGTTCTTC. It translates to CASSAGLAGGPMGNEQFF. This chain connects TRBV5-8 to TRBJ2-1; 15 bases fit TRBD2. CDR3 size: 18 residues. Germline V gene lookup returns CDR1 SGHTS and CDR2 YDEGEE. V was pared by 4 bases and J by 7 bases, with 12 bases of the junction left unmatched.

The CDR3 here is CASSSTTGDSGNTIYF. The CDR3 DNA reads as TGTGCCAGCAGCTCCACGACAGGAGACTCTGGAAACACCATATATTTT. The V gene is TRBV9, the J gene TRBJ1-3, with D perhaps matching TRBD1 (6 bases). The V gene's germline CDR1 is SGDLS and CDR2 YYNGEE. V lost 4 bases, J lost 0 bases, and 14 bases lay in between. The CDR3 consists of 16 residues.

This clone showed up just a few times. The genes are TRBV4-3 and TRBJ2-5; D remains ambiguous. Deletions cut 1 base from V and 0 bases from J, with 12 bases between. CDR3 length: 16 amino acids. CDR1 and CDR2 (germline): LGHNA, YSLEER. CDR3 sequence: CASSQGRLEYQETQYF. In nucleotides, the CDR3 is TGCGCCAGCAGCCAAGGCAGGCTCGAGTACCAAGAGACCCAGTACTTC.

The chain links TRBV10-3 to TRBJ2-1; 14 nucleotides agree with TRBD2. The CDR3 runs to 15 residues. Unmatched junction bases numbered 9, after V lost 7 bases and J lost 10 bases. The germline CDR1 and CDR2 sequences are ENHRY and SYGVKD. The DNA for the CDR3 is TGTGCCATCATGGAGGGACTAGCGGGAGTAGAGGAGCAGTTCTTC. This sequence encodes CAIMEGLAGVEEQFF.

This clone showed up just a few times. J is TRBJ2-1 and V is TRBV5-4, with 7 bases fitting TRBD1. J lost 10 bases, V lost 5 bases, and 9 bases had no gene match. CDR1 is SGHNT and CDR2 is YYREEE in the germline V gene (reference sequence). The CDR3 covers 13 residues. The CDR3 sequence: CASSYDRAGEQFF. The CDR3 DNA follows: TGTGCCAGCAGTTATGACAGGGCTGGCGAGCAGTTCTTC.

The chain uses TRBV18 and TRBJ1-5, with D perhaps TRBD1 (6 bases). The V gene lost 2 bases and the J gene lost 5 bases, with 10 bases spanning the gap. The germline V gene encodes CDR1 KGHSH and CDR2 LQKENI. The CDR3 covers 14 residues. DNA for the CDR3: TGTGCCAGCTCACCAATGCAGGGGCATCAGCCCCAGCATTTT. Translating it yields CASSPMQGHQPQHF.

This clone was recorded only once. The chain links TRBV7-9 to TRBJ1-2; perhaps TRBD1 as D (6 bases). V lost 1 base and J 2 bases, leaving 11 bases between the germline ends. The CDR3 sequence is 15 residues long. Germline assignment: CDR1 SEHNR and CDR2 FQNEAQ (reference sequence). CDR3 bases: TGTGCCAGCAGCTTAGAACAGGGCGGAAACTATGGCTACACCTTC. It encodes CASSLEQGGNYGYTF.

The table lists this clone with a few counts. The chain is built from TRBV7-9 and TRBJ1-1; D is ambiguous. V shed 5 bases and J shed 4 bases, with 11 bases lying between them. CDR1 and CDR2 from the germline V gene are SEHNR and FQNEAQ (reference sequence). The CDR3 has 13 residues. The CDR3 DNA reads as TGTGCCAGCAGCGAAGATTTGAGCACTGAAGCTTTCTTT. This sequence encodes CASSEDLSTEAFF.

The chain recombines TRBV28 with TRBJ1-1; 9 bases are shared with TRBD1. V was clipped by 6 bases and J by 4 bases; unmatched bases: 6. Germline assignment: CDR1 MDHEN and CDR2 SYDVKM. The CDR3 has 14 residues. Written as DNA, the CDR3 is TGTGCCAGCAGCAAACAGGGGGCGCCCACTGAAGCTTTCTTT. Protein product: CASSKQGAPTEAFF.

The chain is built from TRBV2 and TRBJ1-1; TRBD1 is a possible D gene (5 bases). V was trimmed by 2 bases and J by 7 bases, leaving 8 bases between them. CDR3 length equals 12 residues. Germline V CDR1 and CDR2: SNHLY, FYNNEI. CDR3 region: CASSEFRDEAFF. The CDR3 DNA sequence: TGTGCCAGCAGTGAATTCAGGGATGAAGCTTTCTTT.

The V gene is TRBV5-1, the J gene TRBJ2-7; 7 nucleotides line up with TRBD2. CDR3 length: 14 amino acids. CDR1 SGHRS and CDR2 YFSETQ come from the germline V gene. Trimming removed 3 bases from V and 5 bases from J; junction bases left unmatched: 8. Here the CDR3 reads CASSSPGGSNEQYF. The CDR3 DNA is TGCGCCAGCAGCTCCCCTGGCGGGAGTAACGAGCAGTACTTC.

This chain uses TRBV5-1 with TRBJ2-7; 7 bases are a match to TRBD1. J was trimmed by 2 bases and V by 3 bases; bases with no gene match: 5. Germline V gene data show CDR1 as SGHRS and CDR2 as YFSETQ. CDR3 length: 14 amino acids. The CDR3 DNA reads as TGCGCCAGCAGCTACCGGGACAGAGCCTACGAGCAGTACTTC. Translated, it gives CASSYRDRAYEQYF.

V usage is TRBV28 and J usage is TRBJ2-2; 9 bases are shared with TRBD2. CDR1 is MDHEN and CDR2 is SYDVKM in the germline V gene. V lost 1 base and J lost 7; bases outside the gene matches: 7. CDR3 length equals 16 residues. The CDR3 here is CASSLSPSGTIGELFF. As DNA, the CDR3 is TGTGCCAGCAGTTTATCCCCTAGCGGGACGATCGGGGAGCTGTTTTTT.

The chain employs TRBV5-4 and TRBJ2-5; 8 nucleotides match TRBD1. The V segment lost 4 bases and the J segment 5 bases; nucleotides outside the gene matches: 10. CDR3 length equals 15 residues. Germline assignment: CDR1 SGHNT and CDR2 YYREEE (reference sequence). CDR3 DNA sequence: TGTGCCAGCAGCCCCCCGACAGGGGATGGCGAGACCCAGTACTTC. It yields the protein CASSPPTGDGETQYF. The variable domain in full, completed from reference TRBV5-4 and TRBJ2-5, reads ETGVTQSPTHLIKTRGQQVTLRCSSQSGHNTVSWYQQALGQGPQFIFQYYREEENGRGNFPPRFSGLQFPNYSSELNVNALELDDSALYLCASSPPTGDGETQYFGPGTRLLVL.

Written as DNA, the CDR3 is TGTGCCACCAGCAGTGGAGACAGCTATGGCTACACCTTC. Its protein is CATSSGDSYGYTF. V is TRBV15 and J is TRBJ1-2, with D possibly TRBD1 on 5 matching bases. This CDR3 comprises 13 residues. The germline V and J ends were trimmed by 3 bases and 4 bases, with 9 bases remaining between them. Germline lookup yields CDR1 LNHNV and CDR2 YYDKDF (reference sequence).

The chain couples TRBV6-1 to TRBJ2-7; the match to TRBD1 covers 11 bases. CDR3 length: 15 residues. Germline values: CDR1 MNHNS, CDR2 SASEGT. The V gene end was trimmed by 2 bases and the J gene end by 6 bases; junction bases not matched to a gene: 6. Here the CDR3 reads CASSERFGTGGEQYF. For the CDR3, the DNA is TGTGCCAGCAGTGAACGCTTCGGGACAGGGGGCGAGCAGTACTTC.

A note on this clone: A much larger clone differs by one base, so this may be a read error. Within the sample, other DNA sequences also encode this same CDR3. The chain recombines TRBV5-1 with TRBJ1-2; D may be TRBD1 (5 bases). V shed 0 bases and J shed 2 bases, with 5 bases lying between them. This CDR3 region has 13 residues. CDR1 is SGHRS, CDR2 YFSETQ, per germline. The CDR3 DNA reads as TGCGCCAGCAGCTTGGCAGGGAACTATGGCTACACCTTC. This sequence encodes CASSLAGNYGYTF.

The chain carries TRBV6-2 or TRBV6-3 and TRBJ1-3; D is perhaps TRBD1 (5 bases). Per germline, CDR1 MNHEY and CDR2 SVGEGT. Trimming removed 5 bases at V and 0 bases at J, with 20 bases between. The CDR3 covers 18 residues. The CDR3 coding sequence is TGTGCCAGCAGTCCAGTGGGGCTGCCGGTCTTCTCTGGAAACACCATATATTTT. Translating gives CASSPVGLPVFSGNTIYF.

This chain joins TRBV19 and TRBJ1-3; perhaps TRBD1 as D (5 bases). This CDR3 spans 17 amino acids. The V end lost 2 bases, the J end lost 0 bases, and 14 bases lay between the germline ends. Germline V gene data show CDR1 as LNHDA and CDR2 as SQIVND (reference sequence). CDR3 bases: TGTGCCAGTAGTATATTTCAGGGCTCCAGCTCTGGAAACACCATATATTTT. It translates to CASSIFQGSSSGNTIYF.